The entry below gives a single T cell receptor beta chain sequence along with its context. The data stem from a study of cytomegalovirus exposure and HLA in healthy donors. The PCR contained 60 Vbeta and 13 Jbeta primers. Libraries were prepared by immunoSEQ multiplex PCR; TCRdb keeps only in-frame clonotypes and omits some of them. Of about 160,000 clones in the sample, over 60% were seen once. CDR1 MDHEN and CDR2 SYDVKM come from the germline V gene. Between the trimmed V and J ends, which lost 8 bases and 12 bases, there was a span of 17 bases. This CDR3 region has 12 residues. The chain links TRBV28 to TRBJ2-1; unclear D gene. The sequence came from a woman aged 45-65 years in good health and CMV-seropositive. Material for sequencing was PBMCs. CDR3 region: CASGPMSRGQFF. As DNA, the CDR3 is TGTGCCAGCGGCCCGATGTCACGAGGGCAGTTCTTC.